This T cell receptor beta chain was recorded in a study of blood T cell repertoires in COVID-19. Trimming took off 0 bases at V and 3 bases at J, with 8 bases between the two ends. The V gene's germline CDR1 is LNHNV and CDR2 YYDKDF (reference sequence). CDR3 size: 15 residues. Authors' data handling: For nucleated cells, counts were estimated from reference gene primer amplification. Profiled with immunoSEQ multiplex PCR; TCRdb holds only in-frame clones, not every one. That table supplies the V and J calls and clone size; D and trimming were determined from the DNA. This table holds a few hundred thousand clones, around nine tenths found once.

The source is a man in his late teens or twenties with COVID-19, enrolled during active disease. The sample comprised peripheral blood. The J gene is TRBJ2-2, the V gene TRBV15; D remains ambiguous. The CDR3 sequence is CATSRDVAYTGELFF. CDR3 sequence (DNA): TGTGCCACCAGCAGAGATGTAGCCTACACCGGGGAGCTGTTTTTT.